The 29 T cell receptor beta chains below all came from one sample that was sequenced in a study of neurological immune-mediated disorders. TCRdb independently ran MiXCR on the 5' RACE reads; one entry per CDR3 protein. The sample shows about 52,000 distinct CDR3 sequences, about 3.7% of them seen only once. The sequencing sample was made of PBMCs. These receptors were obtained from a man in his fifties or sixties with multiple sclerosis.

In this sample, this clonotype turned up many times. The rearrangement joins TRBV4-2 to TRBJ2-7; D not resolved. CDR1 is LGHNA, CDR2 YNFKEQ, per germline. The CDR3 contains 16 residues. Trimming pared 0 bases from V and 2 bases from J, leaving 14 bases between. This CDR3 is CASSQESADTPYEQYF. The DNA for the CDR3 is TGTGCCAGCAGCCAAGAGTCGGCGGATACCCCCTACGAGCAGTACTTC.

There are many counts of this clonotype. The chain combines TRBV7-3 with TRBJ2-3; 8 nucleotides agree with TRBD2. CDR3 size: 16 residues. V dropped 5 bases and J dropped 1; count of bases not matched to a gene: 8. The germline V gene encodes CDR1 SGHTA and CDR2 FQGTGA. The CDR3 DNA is TGTGCCAGCAGCGGTGCTGGGCGGGGGGGCACAGATACGCAGTATTTT. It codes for CASSGAGRGGTDTQYF. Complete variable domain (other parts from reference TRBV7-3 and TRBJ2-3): GAGVSQTPSNKVTEKGKYVELRCDPISGHTALYWYRQSLGQGPEFLIYFQGTGAADDSGLPNDRFFAVRPEGSVSTLKIQRTERGDSAVYLCASSGAGRGGTDTQYFGPGTRLTVL.

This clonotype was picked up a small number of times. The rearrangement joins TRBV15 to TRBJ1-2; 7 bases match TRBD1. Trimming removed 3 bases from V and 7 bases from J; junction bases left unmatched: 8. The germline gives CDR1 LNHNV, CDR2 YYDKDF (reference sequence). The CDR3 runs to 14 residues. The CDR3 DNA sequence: TGTGCCACCAGCAGGTCAGGGGGATCTGGTGGCTACACCTTC. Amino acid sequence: CATSRSGGSGGYTF.

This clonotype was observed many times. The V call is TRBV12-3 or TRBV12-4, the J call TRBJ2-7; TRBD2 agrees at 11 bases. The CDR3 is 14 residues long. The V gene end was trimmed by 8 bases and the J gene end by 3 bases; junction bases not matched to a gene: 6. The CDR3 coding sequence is TGTGCCAGCTCCATAGCGGGGGGGGACTACGAGCAGTACTTC. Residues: CASSIAGGDYEQYF.

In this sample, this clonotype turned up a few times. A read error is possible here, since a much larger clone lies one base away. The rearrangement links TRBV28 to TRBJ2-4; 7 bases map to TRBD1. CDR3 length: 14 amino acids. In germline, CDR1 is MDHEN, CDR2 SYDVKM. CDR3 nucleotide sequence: TGTGCCAGCAGTTCGACAGGGCCCAAAAAAATTCAGTACTTC. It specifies CASSSTGPKKIQYF.

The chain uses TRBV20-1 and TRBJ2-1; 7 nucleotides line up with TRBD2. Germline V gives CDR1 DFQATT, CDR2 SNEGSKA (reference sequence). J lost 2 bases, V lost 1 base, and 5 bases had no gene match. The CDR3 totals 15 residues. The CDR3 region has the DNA TGCAGTGCTAGAGCTCTAGCGGAAGCCTACAATGAGCAGTTCTTC. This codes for CSARALAEAYNEQFF.

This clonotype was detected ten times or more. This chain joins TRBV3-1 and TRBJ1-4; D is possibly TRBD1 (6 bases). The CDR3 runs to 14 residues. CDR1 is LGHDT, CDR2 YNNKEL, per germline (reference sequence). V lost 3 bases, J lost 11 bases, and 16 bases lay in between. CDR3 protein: CASSQLAGAEKLFF. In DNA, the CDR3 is TGTGCCAGCAGCCAGCTGGCGGGGGCAGAGAAACTGTTTTTT.

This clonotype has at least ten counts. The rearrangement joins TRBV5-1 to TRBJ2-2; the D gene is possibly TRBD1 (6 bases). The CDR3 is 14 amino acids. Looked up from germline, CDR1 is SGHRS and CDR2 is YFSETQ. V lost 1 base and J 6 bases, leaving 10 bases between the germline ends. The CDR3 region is CASSLRQGPGELFF. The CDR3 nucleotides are TGCGCCAGCAGCTTGAGGCAGGGGCCCGGGGAGCTGTTTTTT.

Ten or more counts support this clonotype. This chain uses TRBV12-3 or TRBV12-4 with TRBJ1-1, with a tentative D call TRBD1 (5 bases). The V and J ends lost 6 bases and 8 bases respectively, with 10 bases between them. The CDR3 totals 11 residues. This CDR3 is CASRMGPEAFF. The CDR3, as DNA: TGTGCCAGCAGGATGGGGCCAGAAGCTTTCTTT.

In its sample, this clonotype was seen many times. CDR3 nucleotide sequence: TGTGCCAGCAGTCAACGGACTAGCGGGAGTGGGAATGAGCAGTTCTTC. It encodes CASSQRTSGSGNEQFF. The J gene is TRBJ2-1, the V gene TRBV7-2; TRBD2 agrees at 13 bases. Germline CDR1 is SGHTA and CDR2 is FQGNSA. V lost 6 bases, J lost 7 bases, and 9 bases stayed unmatched. The CDR3 sequence is 16 residues long.

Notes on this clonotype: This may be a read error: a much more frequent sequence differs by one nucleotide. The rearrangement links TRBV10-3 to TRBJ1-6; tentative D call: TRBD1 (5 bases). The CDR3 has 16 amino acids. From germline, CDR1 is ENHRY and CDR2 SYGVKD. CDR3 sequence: CAISEQVGRVNSPLNF. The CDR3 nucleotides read TGTGCCATCAGTGAGCAAGTTGGCAGGGTTAATTCACCCCTCAACTTT.

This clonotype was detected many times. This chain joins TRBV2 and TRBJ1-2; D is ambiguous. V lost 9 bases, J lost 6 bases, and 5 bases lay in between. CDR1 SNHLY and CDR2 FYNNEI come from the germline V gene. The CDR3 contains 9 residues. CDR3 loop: CAREHGYTF. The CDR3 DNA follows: TGTGCCAGGGAGCATGGCTACACCTTC.

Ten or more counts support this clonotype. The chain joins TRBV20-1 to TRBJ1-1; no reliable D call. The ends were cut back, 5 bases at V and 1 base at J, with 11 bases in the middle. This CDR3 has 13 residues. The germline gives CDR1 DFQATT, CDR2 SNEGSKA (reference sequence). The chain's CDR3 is CSASDPSNTEAFF. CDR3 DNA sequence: TGCAGTGCTTCGGACCCCTCGAACACTGAAGCTTTCTTT.

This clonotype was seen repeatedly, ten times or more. CDR3: CSARDRDTSYEQYF. The CDR3 region has the DNA TGCAGTGCTAGAGATCGGGACACTTCCTACGAGCAGTACTTC. The chain carries TRBV20-1 and TRBJ2-7, with TRBD1 as a possible D gene (6 bases). Trimming cost V 0 bases and J 1 base, with 10 bases left between them. Germline loops: CDR1 DFQATT, CDR2 SNEGSKA (reference sequence). The CDR3 is 14 amino acids.

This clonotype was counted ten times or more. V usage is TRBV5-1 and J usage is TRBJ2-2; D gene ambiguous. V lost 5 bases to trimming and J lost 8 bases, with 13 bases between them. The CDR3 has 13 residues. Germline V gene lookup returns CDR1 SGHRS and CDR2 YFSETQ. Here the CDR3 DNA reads TGCGCCAGCAGACAAACGTCAAAGGGGGAGCTGTTTTTT. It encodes CASRQTSKGELFF.

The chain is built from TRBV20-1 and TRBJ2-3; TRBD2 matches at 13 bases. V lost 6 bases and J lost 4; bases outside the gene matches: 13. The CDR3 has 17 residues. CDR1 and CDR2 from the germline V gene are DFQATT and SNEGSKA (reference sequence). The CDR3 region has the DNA TGCAGTGCCACGCGCTTCGGGACTAGCGGGACCGCAGATACGCAGTATTTT. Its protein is CSATRFGTSGTADTQYF.

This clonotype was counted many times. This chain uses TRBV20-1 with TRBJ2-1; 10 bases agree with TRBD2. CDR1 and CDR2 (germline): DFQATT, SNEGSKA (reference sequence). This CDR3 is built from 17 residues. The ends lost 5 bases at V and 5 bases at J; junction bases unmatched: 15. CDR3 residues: CSAPRGHLAGAHNEQFF. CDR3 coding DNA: TGCAGTGCTCCCAGAGGCCATCTAGCGGGAGCCCACAATGAGCAGTTCTTC.

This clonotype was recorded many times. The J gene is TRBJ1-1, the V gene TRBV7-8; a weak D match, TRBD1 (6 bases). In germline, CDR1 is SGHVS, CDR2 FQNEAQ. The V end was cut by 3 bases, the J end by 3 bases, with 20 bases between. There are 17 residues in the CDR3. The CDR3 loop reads CASSFQGLGSGDTEAFF. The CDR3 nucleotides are TGTGCCAGCAGCTTTCAGGGGCTGGGATCGGGGGACACTGAAGCTTTCTTT.

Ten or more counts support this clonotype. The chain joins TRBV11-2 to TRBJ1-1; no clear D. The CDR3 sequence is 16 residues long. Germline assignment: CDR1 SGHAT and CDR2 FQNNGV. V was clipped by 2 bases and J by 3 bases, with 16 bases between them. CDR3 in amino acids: CASSLSTSWRDTEAFF. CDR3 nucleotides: TGTGCCAGCAGCTTATCGACGTCTTGGAGGGACACTGAAGCTTTCTTT.

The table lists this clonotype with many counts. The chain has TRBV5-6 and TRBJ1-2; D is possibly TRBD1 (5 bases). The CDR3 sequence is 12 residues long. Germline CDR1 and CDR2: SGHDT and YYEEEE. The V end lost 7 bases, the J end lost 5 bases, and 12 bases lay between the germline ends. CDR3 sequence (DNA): TGTGCCAGCGCTGACGGGGGTTATGGCTACACCTTC. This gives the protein CASADGGYGYTF.

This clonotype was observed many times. CDR3 DNA: TGCAGTGCTAGGCCAGGGGCGAACTATGGCTACACCTTC. Its protein is CSARPGANYGYTF. The chain is built from TRBV20-1 and TRBJ1-2; a possible D gene is TRBD1 (6 bases). Deletions cut 3 bases from V and 2 bases from J, with 10 bases between. This CDR3 is 13 amino acids long. Germline CDR1 and CDR2: DFQATT and SNEGSKA (reference sequence).

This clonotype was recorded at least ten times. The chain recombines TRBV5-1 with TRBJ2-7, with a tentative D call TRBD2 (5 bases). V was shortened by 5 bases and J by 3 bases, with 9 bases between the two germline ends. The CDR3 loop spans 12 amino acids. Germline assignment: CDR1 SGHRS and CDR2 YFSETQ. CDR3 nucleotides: TGCGCCAGCAGTACGGGGTTCTACGAGCAGTACTTC. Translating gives CASSTGFYEQYF.

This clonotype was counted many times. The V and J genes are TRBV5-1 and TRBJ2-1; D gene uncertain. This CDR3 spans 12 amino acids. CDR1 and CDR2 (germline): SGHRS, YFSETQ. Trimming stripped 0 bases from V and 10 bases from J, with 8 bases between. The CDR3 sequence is CASSLGVREQFF. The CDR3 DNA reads TGCGCCAGCAGCTTGGGGGTGCGGGAGCAGTTCTTC.

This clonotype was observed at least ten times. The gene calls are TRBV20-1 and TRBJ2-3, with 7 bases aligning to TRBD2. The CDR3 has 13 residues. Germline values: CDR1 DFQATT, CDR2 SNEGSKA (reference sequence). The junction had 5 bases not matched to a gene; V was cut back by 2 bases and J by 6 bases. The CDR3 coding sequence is TGCAGTGCTAGACGGGGGGTGGCCGATACGCAGTATTTT. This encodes CSARRGVADTQYF.

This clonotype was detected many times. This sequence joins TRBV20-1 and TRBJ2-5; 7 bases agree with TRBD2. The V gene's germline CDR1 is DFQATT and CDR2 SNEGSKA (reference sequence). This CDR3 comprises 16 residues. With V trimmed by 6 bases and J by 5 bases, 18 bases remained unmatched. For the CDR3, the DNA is TGCAGTGCCAGACCCCCGACTAGCAGCGCGGCGGAGACCCAGTACTTC. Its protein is CSARPPTSSAAETQYF.

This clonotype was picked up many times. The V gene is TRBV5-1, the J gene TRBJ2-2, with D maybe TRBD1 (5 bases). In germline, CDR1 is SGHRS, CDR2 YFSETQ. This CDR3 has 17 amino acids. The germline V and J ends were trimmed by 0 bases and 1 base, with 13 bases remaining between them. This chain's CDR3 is CASSLATAIRNTGELFF. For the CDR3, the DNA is TGCGCCAGCAGCTTGGCGACAGCAATCAGGAACACCGGGGAGCTGTTTTTT.

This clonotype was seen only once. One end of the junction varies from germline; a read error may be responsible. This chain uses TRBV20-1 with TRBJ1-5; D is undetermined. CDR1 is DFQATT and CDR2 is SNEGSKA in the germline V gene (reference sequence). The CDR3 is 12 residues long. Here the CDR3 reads CSARRRDKTQNF. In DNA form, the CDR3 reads TGCAGTGCTAGGCGGAGGGATAAGACCCAGAATTTT.

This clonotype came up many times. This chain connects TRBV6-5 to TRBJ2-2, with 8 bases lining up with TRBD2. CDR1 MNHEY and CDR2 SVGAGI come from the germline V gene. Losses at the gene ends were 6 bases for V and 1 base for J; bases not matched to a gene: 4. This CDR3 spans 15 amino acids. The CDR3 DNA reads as TGTGCCAGCAGACCCAGCGGGGGGAACACCGGGGAGCTGTTTTTT. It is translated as CASRPSGGNTGELFF.

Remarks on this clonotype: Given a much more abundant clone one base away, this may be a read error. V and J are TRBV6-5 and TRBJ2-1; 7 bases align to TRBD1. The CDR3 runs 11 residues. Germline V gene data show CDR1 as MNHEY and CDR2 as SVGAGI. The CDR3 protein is CASSYLGDRHF. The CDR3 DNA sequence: TGTGCCAGCAGTTACCTAGGGGACAGACACTTC.